The next 11 T cell receptor beta chains were all read from a single sample in a study of T cell repertoires in cytomegalovirus infection (dated by TCRdb to 2018 to 2020). The treatment or condition label, as the study defines it: in vitro stimulation with specific CMV peptide epitopes to enrich CMV-specific T cells. The reads were generated on an Illumina HiSeq 1500. The public reads were quality trimmed at Q25 with fastp and then assembled into clones with MiXCR by TCRdb, keeping productive beta chains. Every entry covers one CDR3 protein and lists the most common genes and DNA from its rows. The sample records approximately 990,000 distinct CDR3 sequences, 31% of which are singletons. About an eighth of the sample is held by the ten biggest clonotypes. These receptors' antigens are unknown. The specimen was cultured CD8+ T cells from PBMCs, collected from culture after CMV antigen stimulation. The receptor source for this set is a human donor in good health (CMV status not recorded). Some clones in this sample may be carry-over from other donors' samples.

This clonotype was observed many times. This rearrangement joins TRBV7-2 to TRBJ2-3, with D possibly being TRBD1 (6 bases). In germline, CDR1 is SGHTA, CDR2 FQGNSA. V was clipped by 4 bases and J by 2 bases, with 10 bases between them. The CDR3 is 14 residues long. The DNA for the CDR3 is TGTGCCAGCAGCTCAAGGACAGACACAGATACGCAGTATTTT. Amino acid sequence: CASSSRTDTDTQYF.

This chain joins TRBV7-8 and TRBJ2-7, with 8 bases matching TRBD1. CDR1 is SGHVS, CDR2 FQNEAQ, per germline. With 10 bases clipped from V and 3 bases from J, the junction kept 2 bases outside the gene matches. This CDR3 comprises 11 residues. The CDR3 nucleotides are TGTGCCATCGGACAGGGCTACGAGCAGTACTTC. Its translation: CAIGQGYEQYF.

In its sample, this clonotype was seen a few times. The chain recombines TRBV12-3 or TRBV12-4 with TRBJ2-3, with D tentatively TRBD2 (6 bases). V dropped 5 bases and J dropped 0 bases, with 18 bases sitting between them. The CDR3 runs to 17 residues. CDR3 sequence: CASSPPIWAGSTDTQYF. CDR3 coding DNA: TGTGCCAGCAGTCCTCCAATTTGGGCGGGAAGCACAGATACGCAGTATTTT.

This clonotype was seen only a few times. V gene TRBV7-4 combines with J gene TRBJ1-2; D gene ambiguous. This CDR3 contains 15 residues. The ends were cut back, 3 bases at V and 4 bases at J, with 15 bases in the middle. Germline V gene sequence: CDR1 SGHVT, CDR2 SQSDAQ. The chain's CDR3 is CASSFSGSMIYGYTF. In DNA, the CDR3 is TGTGCCAGCAGCTTCTCCGGGTCGATGATCTATGGCTACACCTTC. Filled out from reference TRBV7-4 and TRBJ1-2, the complete variable domain reads GAGVSQSPRYKVAKRGRDVALRCDSISGHVTLYWYRQTLGQGSEVLTYSQSDAQRDKSGRPSGRFSAERPERSVSTLKIQRTEQGDSAVYLCASSFSGSMIYGYTFGSGTRLTVV.

This clonotype turned up a few times. The CDR3 reads CASSQLRATQETQYF. The CDR3 DNA sequence: TGCGCCAGCAGCCAATTGCGGGCGACCCAAGAGACCCAGTACTTC. The chain recombines TRBV4-1 with TRBJ2-5, with TRBD2 as a possible D gene (5 bases). CDR1 MGHRA and CDR2 YSYEKL come from the germline V gene. The V and J ends lost 2 bases and 1 base respectively, with 11 bases between them. There are 15 residues in the CDR3.

The chain carries TRBV5-1 and TRBJ1-4; D is unresolved. With 6 bases removed from V and 4 bases from J, the gap between germline ends came to 7 bases. There are 12 residues in the CDR3. Germline loops: CDR1 SGHRS, CDR2 YFSETQ. CDR3 protein: CASNQVNEKLFF. The CDR3 bases are TGCGCCAGCAACCAGGTTAATGAAAAACTGTTTTTT.

This chain joins TRBV9 and TRBJ1-2, with 7 bases that match TRBD1. This CDR3 is built from 14 residues. V gave up 3 bases and J gave up 4 bases; unmatched junction bases: 6. The germline gives CDR1 SGDLS, CDR2 YYNGEE. CDR3 protein: CASSAPDRPYGYTF. The CDR3 nucleotides read TGTGCCAGCAGCGCCCCGGACAGGCCCTATGGCTACACCTTC. Based on the CDR3 plus reference TRBV9 and TRBJ1-2, the full variable domain is DSGVTQTPKHLITATGQRVTLRCSPRSGDLSVYWYQQSLDQGLQFLIQYYNGEERAKGNILERFSAQQFPDLHSELNLSSLELGDSALYFCASSAPDRPYGYTFGSGTRLTVV.

CDR3 in amino acids: CASSPRDYPRDTQYF. Here the CDR3 DNA reads TGTGCCAGCAGCCCCCGGGACTACCCGCGGGATACGCAGTATTTT. The chain employs TRBV11-1 and TRBJ2-3; TRBD2 matches 7 bases. The CDR3 has 15 amino acids. CDR1 is SGHAT, CDR2 FQDESV, per germline (reference sequence). V was clipped by 5 bases and J by 6 bases; unmatched bases: 11. The full variable domain, with the rest looked up from reference TRBV11-1 and TRBJ2-3, is EAEVAQSPRYKITEKSQAVAFWCDPISGHATLYWYRQILGQGPELLVQFQDESVVDDSQLPKDRFSAERLKGVDSTLKIQPAELGDSAMYLCASSPRDYPRDTQYFGPGTRLTVL.

Concerning this clonotype: Mismatch with germline at one junction end may stem from a read error. V and J are TRBV14 and TRBJ2-1; 7 bases are a match to TRBD2. This CDR3 region has 15 residues. CDR1 is SGHDN, CDR2 FVKESK, per germline. The CDR3 nucleotides are TGTGTCAGCAGCCAAGAGTGGGGGGGCTACAATGAGCAGTTCTTC. Encoded protein: CVSSQEWGGYNEQFF.

Many counts were recorded for this clonotype. The chain combines TRBV6-1 with TRBJ2-3; 7 bases map to TRBD2. The CDR3 is 15 amino acids. V was clipped by 5 bases and J by 0 bases; unmatched bases: 5. The V gene's germline CDR1 is MNHNS and CDR2 SASEGT. The DNA for the CDR3 is TGTGCCAGCAGTCGAAGCGGGGACAGCACAGATACGCAGTATTTT. This encodes CASSRSGDSTDTQYF.

In its sample, this clonotype was seen a few times. This chain joins TRBV7-3 and TRBJ1-1; 7 bases line up with TRBD1. Germline loops: CDR1 SGHTA, CDR2 FQGTGA. The CDR3 contains 14 residues. J lost 6 bases, V lost 2 bases, and 6 bases had no gene match. CDR3 residues: CASSLERGHAEAFF. The CDR3 DNA follows: TGTGCCAGCAGCTTAGAAAGGGGGCATGCTGAAGCTTTCTTT.